The 13 T cell receptor beta chains listed next were all sequenced from one sample in a study of T-cell reconstitution after alpha-beta-depleted transplantation in children. The library targeted TCRbeta and was prepared with unique molecular identifiers. A single record per CDR3 protein comes from TCRdb applying MiXCR to the PCR reads. The sample shows roughly 150,000 distinct CDR3 sequences, 11% of them seen only once. The starting material was PBMCs, obtained before TCRalphabeta/CD19-depleted stem cell transplant. The receptors come from a boy between 2 and 10 years old with acute myeloid leukemia, due to receive a stem cell transplant.

The chain carries TRBV20-1 and TRBJ2-1; D may be TRBD2 (5 bases). The CDR3 consists of 17 residues. V was clipped by 0 bases and J by 5 bases, with 20 bases between them. In germline, CDR1 is DFQATT, CDR2 SNEGSKA (reference sequence). This CDR3 reads CSARDQSGLAANNEQFF. As DNA, the CDR3 is TGCAGTGCTAGAGATCAATCCGGCCTAGCCGCAAACAATGAGCAGTTCTTC.

In its sample, this clonotype was seen a few times. The gene calls are TRBV6-2 or TRBV6-3 and TRBJ2-1, with D hard to call. The ends were cut back, 8 bases at V and 1 base at J, with 15 bases in the middle. CDR3 length: 15 residues. The germline V gene encodes CDR1 MNHEY and CDR2 SVGEGT. CDR3 loop: CASSELGWSYNEQFF. The CDR3 nucleotides read TGTGCCAGCTCGGAGCTGGGGTGGTCCTACAATGAGCAGTTCTTC.

This clonotype was observed at least ten times. The chain is built from TRBV20-1 and TRBJ2-3, with TRBD2 identical over 13 bases. CDR1 and CDR2 from the germline V gene are DFQATT and SNEGSKA (reference sequence). The V segment lost 2 bases and the J segment 4 bases; nucleotides outside the gene matches: 6. The CDR3 runs to 16 residues. The CDR3 DNA is TGCAGTGCTAGAAGACTAGCGGGAGGTGAATCAGATACGCAGTATTTT. Translation gives CSARRLAGGESDTQYF.

In its sample, this clonotype was seen many times. The chain links TRBV20-1 to TRBJ1-2; TRBD1 might be the D (6 bases). V dropped 6 bases and J dropped 3 bases, with 14 bases sitting between them. CDR3 length: 13 amino acids. Per germline, CDR1 DFQATT and CDR2 SNEGSKA (reference sequence). The CDR3 nucleotides read TGCAGTGCCGTAGGGGGATCGGACTATGGCTACACCTTC. The encoded protein is CSAVGGSDYGYTF.

This clonotype was seen ten or more times. The gene calls are TRBV5-1 and TRBJ2-1; 13 bases map to TRBD2. The ends lost 4 bases at V and 5 bases at J; junction bases unmatched: 3. The CDR3 extends over 15 amino acids. Per the germline V gene, CDR1 is SGHRS and CDR2 is YFSETQ. CDR3 sequence reads: CASSPGLAGNNEQFF. The CDR3 region has the DNA TGCGCCAGCAGCCCGGGACTAGCGGGGAACAATGAGCAGTTCTTC.

This clonotype appeared many times. This chain joins TRBV6-1 and TRBJ1-4; D gene unclear. Trimming removed 1 base at V and 8 bases at J, with 14 bases between. Germline V lookup: CDR1 MNHNS, CDR2 SASEGT. The CDR3 totals 15 residues. The chain's CDR3 is CASSEEGGPREKLFF. DNA for the CDR3: TGTGCCAGCAGTGAAGAAGGTGGTCCCCGAGAAAAACTGTTTTTT.

The table lists this clonotype with many counts. This rearrangement joins TRBV28 to TRBJ1-6; 8 bases line up with TRBD1. Germline V CDR1 and CDR2: MDHEN, SYDVKM. Trimming took 2 bases from V and 0 from J; bases not matched to a gene: 6. CDR3 length: 18 amino acids. Here the CDR3 DNA reads TGTGCCAGCAGTTTAAGGACAGGGCGCAGCTCCTATAATTCACCCCTCCACTTT. Translated, it gives CASSLRTGRSSYNSPLHF.

In this sample, this clonotype turned up many times. The chain joins TRBV27 to TRBJ1-4; D is unresolved. The germline CDR1 and CDR2 sequences are MNHEY and SMNVEV (reference sequence). V was shortened by 3 bases and J by 6 bases, with 2 bases between the two germline ends. The CDR3 spans 11 residues. CDR3 region: CASSLDEKLFF. In DNA form, the CDR3 reads TGTGCCAGCAGTTTGGATGAAAAACTGTTTTTT.

This clonotype came up many times. This chain connects TRBV5-1 to TRBJ2-5; D perhaps matches TRBD1 (5 bases). Germline V lookup: CDR1 SGHRS, CDR2 YFSETQ. This CDR3 has 13 amino acids. Trimming removed 5 bases from V and 1 base from J, with 9 bases in between. CDR3: CASRLQAQETQYF. The DNA of the CDR3 is TGCGCCAGCAGGCTACAGGCCCAAGAGACCCAGTACTTC. Full variable domain (missing parts from reference TRBV5-1 and TRBJ2-5): KAGVTQTPRYLIKTRGQQVTLSCSPISGHRSVSWYQQTPGQGLQFLFEYFSETQRNKGNFPGRFSGRQFSNSRSEMNVSTLELGDSALYLCASRLQAQETQYFGPGTRLLVL.

This clonotype has ten or more counts. The chain's CDR3 is CASSPRTGGSYNEQFF. CDR3 in DNA: TGTGCCAGCAGTCCTAGGACAGGGGGCTCCTACAATGAGCAGTTCTTC. The chain is built from TRBV6-2 or TRBV6-3 and TRBJ2-1; TRBD1 matches 10 bases. The CDR3 loop spans 16 amino acids. Germline V gene lookup returns CDR1 MNHEY and CDR2 SVGEGT. V dropped 5 bases and J dropped 0; count of bases not matched to a gene: 4.

This clonotype showed up many times. The chain combines TRBV29-1 with TRBJ2-1, with TRBD2 matching over 9 bases. V was pared by 4 bases and J by 0 bases, with 4 bases of the junction left unmatched. Germline CDR1 SQVTM, CDR2 ANQGSEA. The CDR3 contains 15 residues. DNA for the CDR3: TGCAGCGTTGTTAGGACTAGCGACTCCTACAATGAGCAGTTCTTC. Its protein product is CSVVRTSDSYNEQFF.

This clonotype was recorded at least ten times. The chain couples TRBV4-1 to TRBJ1-1; D gene ambiguous. This CDR3 region has 12 residues. Looked up from germline, CDR1 is MGHRA and CDR2 is YSYEKL. Trimming cost V 0 bases and J 7 bases, with 6 bases left between them. CDR3 loop: CASSQDSIEAFF. The DNA of the CDR3 is TGCGCCAGCAGCCAAGACTCAATTGAAGCTTTCTTT.

This clonotype was detected many times. The chain couples TRBV29-1 to TRBJ2-3, with unresolved D. CDR1 and CDR2 from the germline V gene are SQVTM and ANQGSEA. This CDR3 region has 14 residues. V lost 7 bases and J 0 bases, leaving 14 bases between the germline ends. The CDR3 region is CSARTFGSTDTQYF. CDR3 sequence (DNA): TGCAGCGCCAGGACCTTTGGGAGCACAGATACGCAGTATTTT.